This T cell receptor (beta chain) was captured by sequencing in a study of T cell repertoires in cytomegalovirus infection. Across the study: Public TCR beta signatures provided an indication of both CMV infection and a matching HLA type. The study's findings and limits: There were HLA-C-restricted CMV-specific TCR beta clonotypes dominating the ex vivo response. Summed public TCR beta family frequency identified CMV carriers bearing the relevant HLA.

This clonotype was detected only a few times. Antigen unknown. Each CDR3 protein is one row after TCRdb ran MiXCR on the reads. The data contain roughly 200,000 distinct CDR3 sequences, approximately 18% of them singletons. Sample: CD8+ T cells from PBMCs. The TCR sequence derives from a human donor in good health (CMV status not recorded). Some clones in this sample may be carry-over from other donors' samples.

Written as DNA, the CDR3 is TGTGCCAGCAGCGAAGGACAGGGGGATGGCTACACCTTC. It yields the protein CASSEGQGDGYTF. The gene calls are TRBV7-2 and TRBJ1-2, with TRBD1 identical over 10 bases. V shed 5 bases, J shed 6 bases, and the junction held 3 bases outside the gene matches. The CDR3 runs 13 residues. Germline-derived CDR1 and CDR2 are SGHTA and FQGNSA.